This TCR beta chain was captured by sequencing in a study of blood T cell repertoires in COVID-19. Study information: Samples taken during acute and convalescent COVID-19 were collected in the United States, Italy and Spain. Sources were T cells, B-cell-depleted T cells, or PBMCs; the material itself was cDNA or gDNA.

Per germline, CDR1 SGHTS and CDR2 YDEGEE. Unmatched junction bases numbered 15, after V lost 4 bases and J lost 7 bases. The CDR3 is made up of 16 amino acids. Authors' methods: By means of reference gene primer amplification, nucleated cell counts were estimated. Repertoires were generated with immunoSEQ multiplex PCR, while TCRdb's copy carries only in-frame clones and drops some. V, J and clone size derive from that table, while D and trimming were established from the DNA sequence. The data show around 150,000 clones, 70% to 80% seen once. This TCR derives from a man in his fifties or sixties who had recovered from COVID-19. The chain joins TRBV5-8 to TRBJ1-1; 8 bases line up with TRBD1. The source material was peripheral blood. The CDR3 nucleotides are TGTGCCAGCAGCCTCGATGGGACAGGAGTACGGGGTGAAGCTTTCTTT. It specifies CASSLDGTGVRGEAFF. Full variable domain (remainder filled in from reference TRBV5-8 and TRBJ1-1): EAGVTQSPTHLIKTRGQQATLRCSPISGHTSVYWYQQALGLGLQFLLWYDEGEERNRGNFPPRFSGRQFPNYSSELNVNALELEDSALYLCASSLDGTGVRGEAFFGQGTRLTVV.